The 26 T cell receptor beta chains below come from one sample, sequenced in a study of cytomegalovirus exposure and HLA in healthy donors. The primer mix had 60 Vbeta and 13 Jbeta primers. The assay was immunoSEQ multiplex PCR, and TCRdb's table has in-frame clones only and misses some. The table records approximately 150,000 clones, around 9.6% of them present only once. The sequencing input was PBMCs. These receptors originate from a male donor in good health and CMV-seronegative.

The genes are TRBV19 and TRBJ1-2, with D possibly TRBD1 on 6 matching bases. The germline CDR1 and CDR2 sequences are LNHDA and SQIVND (reference sequence). The germline V and J ends were trimmed by 2 bases and 3 bases, with 16 bases remaining between them. This CDR3 is built from 16 residues. This chain's CDR3 is CASSIMSGQPHYGYTF. The CDR3 DNA follows: TGTGCCAGTAGTATAATGTCCGGACAGCCGCACTATGGCTACACCTTC.

This clone came up a few times. V usage is TRBV7-2 and J usage is TRBJ2-3, with D hard to call. The germline V gene encodes CDR1 SGHTA and CDR2 FQGNSA. This CDR3 comprises 12 residues. Trimming took off 7 bases at V and 3 bases at J, with 8 bases between the two ends. The CDR3 DNA reads as TGTGCCAGCAAATTTTCGACAGATACGCAGTATTTT. Protein product: CASKFSTDTQYF.

This chain connects TRBV27 to TRBJ2-2; 8 bases are shared with TRBD1. CDR1 is MNHEY and CDR2 is SMNVEV in the germline V gene (reference sequence). CDR3 size: 16 residues. V trimming: 6 bases; J trimming: 3 bases; junction bases outside the gene matches: 9. The CDR3 spells CASSGQRTGYTGELFF. Here the CDR3 DNA reads TGTGCCAGCAGCGGGCAAAGGACAGGGTACACCGGGGAGCTGTTTTTT.

The chain couples TRBV4-3 to TRBJ1-6, with 10 bases fitting TRBD1. V was pared by 2 bases and J by 0 bases, with 10 bases of the junction left unmatched. This CDR3 region has 20 residues. The germline gives CDR1 LGHNA, CDR2 YSLEER. CDR3 protein: CASSQTSLDRGSSYNSPLHF. The CDR3 DNA is TGCGCCAGCAGCCAAACTTCCTTGGACAGGGGGAGCTCCTATAATTCACCCCTCCACTTT.

As concerns this clone: Mismatch with germline at one junction end may stem from a read error. The genes are TRBV7-7 and TRBJ2-5, with TRBD2 identical over 8 bases. The CDR3 consists of 15 residues. Germline V lookup: CDR1 SSHAT, CDR2 FNYEAQ (reference sequence). This CDR3 is CASRPLLAAGETQYF. The CDR3 DNA follows: TGTGCTAGCAGACCTCTACTAGCGGCGGGGGAGACCCAGTACTTC.

The chain uses TRBV5-1 and TRBJ1-1, with TRBD1 as a possible D gene (5 bases). Germline lookup yields CDR1 SGHRS and CDR2 YFSETQ. The germline V and J ends were trimmed by 1 base and 0 bases, with 10 bases remaining between them. The CDR3 runs 15 residues. The CDR3 coding sequence is TGCGCCAGCAGCTTGTGGGGCAGCATGAACACTGAAGCTTTCTTT. Its protein is CASSLWGSMNTEAFF.

This chain uses TRBV10-3 with TRBJ1-2; 8 positions agree with TRBD1. CDR1 is ENHRY, CDR2 SYGVKD, per germline. This CDR3 comprises 15 residues. Losses at the gene ends were 3 bases for V and 0 bases for J; bases not matched to a gene: 3. The CDR3 loop reads CAISDLDRANYGYTF. The CDR3 DNA follows: TGTGCCATCAGTGACCTGGACAGGGCTAACTATGGCTACACCTTC.

The table lists this clone with a few counts. The chain recombines TRBV4-3 with TRBJ2-3; no definite D call. Trimming stripped 3 bases from V and 0 bases from J, with 22 bases between. Germline V lookup: CDR1 LGHNA, CDR2 YSLEER. The CDR3 sequence is 19 residues long. CDR3 in DNA: TGCGCCAGCAGCCAGGAATTCGACCTACAGCAGATTAGCACAGATACGCAGTATTTT. Its translation is CASSQEFDLQQISTDTQYF.

V usage is TRBV5-1 and J usage is TRBJ2-1; 8 positions match TRBD1. V shed 4 bases and J 6 bases; nucleotides not matched to a gene: 6. This CDR3 is built from 14 residues. Germline-derived CDR1 and CDR2 are SGHRS and YFSETQ. DNA of the CDR3: TGCGCCAGCAGCCTTCAGGGGGCCGGCAATGAGCAGTTCTTC. Protein product: CASSLQGAGNEQFF.

The J gene is TRBJ2-7, the V gene TRBV5-1, with TRBD1 matching 9 bases. The junction had 11 bases not matched to a gene; V was cut back by 0 bases and J by 10 bases. CDR3 size: 15 residues. Per the germline V gene, CDR1 is SGHRS and CDR2 is YFSETQ. CDR3 sequence: CASSLADGQGTFQYF. The CDR3 DNA follows: TGCGCCAGCAGCTTGGCCGACGGACAGGGGACTTTTCAGTACTTC.

The gene calls are TRBV6-6 and TRBJ1-1, with TRBD1 matching over 9 bases. The CDR3 length is 16 residues. V lost 7 bases and J lost 1; bases outside the gene matches: 10. Germline V gene lookup returns CDR1 MNHNY and CDR2 SVGAGI (reference sequence). CDR3 amino acids: CASTNRGHSPNTEAFF. CDR3 DNA: TGTGCCAGCACCAACAGGGGGCATAGCCCGAACACTGAAGCTTTCTTT.

This clone appeared a few times. The CDR3 bases are TGTGCCAGCAGTGCCTCTCAATCAGGGTACTCTGGGGCCAACGTCCTGACTTTC. The encoded protein is CASSASQSGYSGANVLTF. The J gene is TRBJ2-6, the V gene TRBV28, with D perhaps TRBD1 (5 bases). The V end was cut by 5 bases, the J end by 0 bases, with 17 bases between. The CDR3 loop spans 18 amino acids. Germline V gene lookup returns CDR1 MDHEN and CDR2 SYDVKM.

This chain joins TRBV7-9 and TRBJ2-4; maybe TRBD1 (7 bases). Germline assignment: CDR1 SEHNR and CDR2 FQNEAQ (reference sequence). Trimming took off 5 bases at V and 0 bases at J, with 14 bases between the two ends. This CDR3 spans 16 amino acids. CDR3 in amino acids: CASSPGDRLAKNIQYF. DNA of the CDR3: TGTGCCAGCAGCCCGGGGGACAGACTAGCCAAAAACATTCAGTACTTC.

J is TRBJ2-7 and V is TRBV10-3; no firm D call. V dropped 2 bases and J dropped 0 bases, with 5 bases sitting between them. The CDR3 contains 13 residues. CDR1 ENHRY and CDR2 SYGVKD come from the germline V gene. For the CDR3, the DNA is TGTGCCATCAGTGAGATCGGCTCCTACGAGCAGTACTTC. Amino acid sequence: CAISEIGSYEQYF.

This clone was recorded a few times. The rearrangement uses TRBV7-7 and TRBJ2-1, with 9 positions matching TRBD2. V was pared by 5 bases and J by 3 bases, with 5 bases of the junction left unmatched. Germline V lookup: CDR1 SSHAT, CDR2 FNYEAQ (reference sequence). CDR3 length equals 15 residues. The DNA of the CDR3 is TGTGCCAGCAGCCTTCTAGCGGGAAACTACAATGAGCAGTTCTTC. Its protein is CASSLLAGNYNEQFF.

This chain links TRBV6-4 with TRBJ2-3; TRBD2 is a possible D gene (5 bases). Trimming removed 0 bases at V and 3 bases at J, with 10 bases between. Germline CDR1 reads MRHNA; CDR2 reads SNTAGT. CDR3 size: 15 residues. The CDR3 bases are TGTGCCAGCAGTGACTCGATAGGGAGAACAGATACGCAGTATTTT. Amino acids: CASSDSIGRTDTQYF.

This clone came up a few times. The chain carries TRBV7-6 and TRBJ2-2, with TRBD1 identical over 9 bases. Germline V lookup: CDR1 SGHVS, CDR2 FNYEAQ. This CDR3 is built from 15 residues. With V trimmed by 1 base and J by 5 bases, 2 bases remained unmatched. The CDR3 nucleotides read TGTGCCAGCAGCTTAGGGACAGGGGAAACCGGGGAGCTGTTTTTT. Protein sequence: CASSLGTGETGELFF.

This clone was seen only a few times. The rearrangement joins TRBV5-1 to TRBJ2-1; 7 nucleotides line up with TRBD2. V was clipped by 4 bases and J by 3 bases; unmatched bases: 7. The CDR3 has 15 amino acids. CDR1 is SGHRS and CDR2 is YFSETQ in the germline V gene. The CDR3 sequence is CASSRTLARYNEQFF. CDR3 nucleotides: TGCGCCAGCAGCCGGACACTAGCGCGCTACAATGAGCAGTTCTTC.

This clone occurred a few times. V usage is TRBV19 and J usage is TRBJ2-7; perhaps TRBD1 as D (5 bases). Germline CDR1 LNHDA, CDR2 SQIVND (reference sequence). Trimming removed 4 bases from V and 0 bases from J, with 16 bases in between. The CDR3 is 16 residues long. In DNA form, the CDR3 reads TGTGCCAGTAGTAAGGTTTCCAGGGTGGTCTCCTACGAGCAGTACTTC. This gives the protein CASSKVSRVVSYEQYF.

V is TRBV19 and J is TRBJ2-1; weak D call: TRBD2 (7 bases). The V gene's germline CDR1 is LNHDA and CDR2 SQIVND (reference sequence). V gave up 4 bases and J gave up 0 bases, with 13 bases separating them. This CDR3 comprises 16 residues. CDR3 DNA: TGTGCCAGTAGTACGGCGGGGGCCGTCTCCTACAATGAGCAGTTCTTC. This sequence encodes CASSTAGAVSYNEQFF.

In this sample, this clone turned up a few times. The rearrangement links TRBV7-8 to TRBJ1-1; unclear D gene. CDR1 and CDR2 from the germline V gene are SGHVS and FQNEAQ. The V gene lost 5 bases and the J gene lost 6 bases, with 13 bases spanning the gap. The CDR3 consists of 13 residues. CDR3 nucleotide sequence: TGTGCCAGCAGCCCGACGAGCGCGGCTGAAGCTTTCTTT. Translation: CASSPTSAAEAFF.

This clone was observed a few times. CDR3 DNA: TGTGCCAGCAGCTTAACGTCTAGCTCCTACGAGCAGTACTTC. It yields the protein CASSLTSSSYEQYF. The rearrangement uses TRBV7-3 and TRBJ2-7; D gene ambiguous. Trimming removed 0 bases at V and 0 bases at J, with 6 bases between. The CDR3 runs to 14 residues. Germline values: CDR1 SGHTA, CDR2 FQGTGA.

This clone came up a few times. This chain connects TRBV7-2 to TRBJ2-7; D call uncertain. Germline loops: CDR1 SGHTA, CDR2 FQGNSA. The V gene lost 1 base and the J gene lost 9 bases, with 10 bases spanning the gap. The CDR3 has 12 amino acids. CDR3 coding DNA: TGTGCCAGCAGCTTAGGACTTGGCGTGCAGTACTTC. Translation: CASSLGLGVQYF.

V gene TRBV28 combines with J gene TRBJ1-1; no clear D gene. V lost 6 bases and J lost 0, with 8 bases in between. Germline V lookup: CDR1 MDHEN, CDR2 SYDVKM. The length of the CDR3 is 13 residues. Here the CDR3 DNA reads TGTGCCAGCAGCCGAGCCCTGAACACTGAAGCTTTCTTT. This gives the protein CASSRALNTEAFF.

V usage is TRBV5-1 and J usage is TRBJ2-7; 7 bases match TRBD1. Germline V gene lookup returns CDR1 SGHRS and CDR2 YFSETQ. The ends lost 1 base at V and 3 bases at J; junction bases unmatched: 7. The CDR3 sequence is 15 residues long. CDR3 region: CASSLNTGEYYEQYF. CDR3 sequence (DNA): TGCGCCAGCAGCTTGAATACAGGGGAGTACTACGAGCAGTACTTC.

There are a few counts of this clone. The J gene is TRBJ1-1, the V gene TRBV6-5; the match to TRBD1 covers 7 bases. The CDR3 extends over 14 amino acids. Per germline, CDR1 MNHEY and CDR2 SVGAGI. Trimming cost V 6 bases and J 5 bases; bases outside gene matches: 9. The CDR3 region is CASSLRQGWTEAFF. CDR3 DNA sequence: TGTGCCAGCAGCCTTCGACAGGGATGGACTGAAGCTTTCTTT.